This T cell receptor (beta chain) was observed in a study of T cell changes during pregnancy in multiple sclerosis. Looked up from germline, CDR1 is SQVTM and CDR2 is ANQGSEA. The CDR3 consists of 12 residues. With 7 bases removed from V and 3 bases from J, the gap between germline ends came to 10 bases. The repertoire was sequenced with immunoSEQ multiplex PCR; TCRdb's copy has only in-frame clones and lacks some. The table has roughly 20,000 clones, approximately 89% seen once. This chain uses TRBV29-1 with TRBJ2-1; D call uncertain. This receptor was obtained from a female donor with multiple sclerosis, enrolled in a pregnancy study. The sample here was CD4+ T cells from peripheral blood mononuclear cells, taken in the third trimester of pregnancy. The CDR3 DNA sequence: TGCAGCGCTCCCGACAACTACAATGAGCAGTTCTTC. It encodes CSAPDNYNEQFF.